The 24 T cell receptor beta chains reported below all come from one sample, sequenced in a study of metastatic and nonmetastatic thyroid tumors. The entire patient cohort was treatment-naive prior to thyroid surgery. TCRdb reassembled clones from the PCR reads with MiXCR. Of 90,000 or so clones in the sample, around 9.2% are singletons; the top ten hold 8% to 10%. The sequenced sample was blood. Source of these receptors: a female donor with papillary thyroid cancer or a benign thyroid nodule (not recorded which). Some clones in this sample may be carry-over from other donors' samples.

Many counts were recorded for this clone. This rearrangement joins TRBV5-1 to TRBJ2-3; TRBD2 might be the D (6 bases). CDR1 is SGHRS, CDR2 YFSETQ, per germline. V lost 0 bases and J lost 6, with 11 bases in between. The CDR3 is 14 residues long. This CDR3 is CASSLAWGDDTQYF. For the CDR3, the DNA is TGCGCCAGCAGCTTGGCTTGGGGGGACGATACGCAGTATTTT.

Many counts were recorded for this clone. The chain carries TRBV20-1 and TRBJ2-1, with TRBD2 as a possible D gene (5 bases). V lost 0 bases to trimming and J lost 0 bases, with 15 bases between them. CDR1 is DFQATT and CDR2 is SNEGSKA in the germline V gene (reference sequence). The CDR3 has 17 residues. In DNA, the CDR3 is TGCAGTGCTAGAGATAGCCTTCGGACTTTCTCCTACAATGAGCAGTTCTTC. Protein product: CSARDSLRTFSYNEQFF.

This clone was counted only a few times. Its ends do not fully match the called genes, so a read error is possible. The chain uses TRBV6-2 or TRBV6-3 and TRBJ1-2, with 7 bases aligning to TRBD1. The CDR3 sequence is 14 residues long. From germline, CDR1 is MNHEY and CDR2 SVGEGT. The CDR3 protein is CANSYEKTGNGYTF. The CDR3 DNA reads as TGTGCCAACAGTTACGAGAAGACAGGGAATGGCTACACCTTC.

The chain is built from TRBV2 and TRBJ1-2; 9 nucleotides agree with TRBD1. Germline V gene lookup returns CDR1 SNHLY and CDR2 FYNNEI. The ends lost 8 bases at V and 4 bases at J; junction bases unmatched: 8. The CDR3 loop spans 14 amino acids. The CDR3 nucleotides read TGTGCCAGCGGCGACCCGGGACAGGGCTATGGCTACACCTTC. It yields the protein CASGDPGQGYGYTF.

This clone was recorded at least ten times. The sample carries other DNA sequences with the same CDR3. V usage is TRBV2 and J usage is TRBJ2-1, with D perhaps given as TRBD1 or TRBD2 (6 bases each). Per germline, CDR1 SNHLY and CDR2 FYNNEI. The length of the CDR3 is 14 residues. Trimming took 7 bases from V and 4 from J, leaving 14 bases between them. In DNA, the CDR3 is TGTGCCAGCAAGCCGGGGGCCGTGTACAATGAGCAGTTCTTC. Translated, it gives CASKPGAVYNEQFF.

This clone has at least ten counts. The V call is TRBV18, the J call TRBJ1-1; D gene unclear. CDR1 KGHSH and CDR2 LQKENI come from the germline V gene. This CDR3 is built from 13 residues. The V gene lost 3 bases and the J gene lost 3 bases, with 8 bases spanning the gap. CDR3 loop: CASSPRQDTEAFF. The CDR3 DNA reads TGTGCCAGCTCACCTCGGCAGGACACTGAAGCTTTCTTT.

This clone was counted between two and nine times. The chain couples TRBV20-1 to TRBJ2-7; no firm D call. Germline assignment: CDR1 DFQATT and CDR2 SNEGSKA (reference sequence). CDR3 length: 13 residues. Trimming removed 6 bases from V and 3 bases from J, with 15 bases in between. CDR3 sequence: CSALRTVGYEQYF. The CDR3 DNA follows: TGCAGTGCATTGAGAACAGTCGGCTACGAGCAGTACTTC.

This clone has a handful of counts. The junction departs from germline at one end; a sequencing error may be responsible. The chain joins TRBV3-1 to TRBJ1-1; weak D call: TRBD1 (6 bases). The CDR3 runs to 13 residues. CDR1 is LGHDT, CDR2 YNNKEL, per germline (reference sequence). The CDR3 loop is CASSTNRQAPRGF. CDR3 nucleotides: TGTGCCAGCAGCACTAACCGACAGGCCCCTAGAGGCTTT.

This clone came up many times. V and J are TRBV7-3 and TRBJ2-1; 9 bases line up with TRBD1. The CDR3 has 14 amino acids. CDR1 is SGHTA and CDR2 is FQGTGA in the germline V gene. The J segment lost 5 bases and the V segment lost 3 bases, leaving 2 bases of the junction unmatched. The CDR3 loop reads CASSLGQGHNEQFF. The CDR3 coding sequence is TGTGCCAGCAGCTTGGGACAGGGCCACAATGAGCAGTTCTTC.

The rearrangement joins TRBV4-2 to TRBJ2-3; 11 bases match TRBD1. CDR1 and CDR2 (germline): LGHNA, YNFKEQ. Trimming removed 4 bases from V and 3 bases from J; junction bases left unmatched: 9. The CDR3 totals 17 residues. Here the CDR3 reads CASSPFTGTGGTDTQYF. In nucleotides, the CDR3 is TGTGCCAGCAGCCCCTTTACAGGGACAGGGGGAACAGATACGCAGTATTTT.

This clone has a count of ten or more. The V and J genes are TRBV20-1 and TRBJ2-7; D remains ambiguous. The CDR3 loop spans 14 amino acids. V was cut by 2 bases and J by 1 base, with 12 bases left in between. Per germline, CDR1 DFQATT and CDR2 SNEGSKA (reference sequence). The CDR3 protein is CSARSWANSYEQYF. The CDR3, as DNA: TGCAGTGCTAGAAGCTGGGCGAATTCCTACGAGCAGTACTTC.

Relative to its sample, this clone is medium-sized. The chain couples TRBV28 to TRBJ1-1; D not resolved. Germline values: CDR1 MDHEN, CDR2 SYDVKM. V was shortened by 8 bases and J by 4 bases, with 17 bases between the two germline ends. There are 14 residues in the CDR3. Here the CDR3 DNA reads TGTGCCAGCGGCCTATTCCCCCGGGGCACTGAAGCTTTCTTT. Amino acids: CASGLFPRGTEAFF. The full variable domain, in which reference TRBV28 and TRBJ1-1 provide the parts outside the CDR3, is DVKVTQSSRYLVKRTGEKVFLECVQDMDHENMFWYRQDPGLGLRLIYFSYDVKMKEKGDIPEGYSVSREKKERFSLILESASTNQTSMYLCASGLFPRGTEAFFGQGTRLTVV.

The sample holds many counts of this clone. This chain uses TRBV4-1 with TRBJ2-5; TRBD2 might be the D (7 bases). With 0 bases removed from V and 5 bases from J, the gap between germline ends came to 19 bases. This CDR3 region has 17 residues. CDR1 is MGHRA, CDR2 YSYEKL, per germline. CDR3 in amino acids: CASSQDPEGGLRETQYF. The CDR3 region has the DNA TGCGCCAGCAGCCAAGATCCGGAGGGGGGGCTTCGGGAGACCCAGTACTTC.

This clone came up many times. The rearrangement uses TRBV28 and TRBJ2-5; TRBD2 is a possible D gene (5 bases). The V gene's germline CDR1 is MDHEN and CDR2 SYDVKM. There are 12 residues in the CDR3. The V and J ends lost 8 bases and 2 bases respectively, with 9 bases between them. This chain's CDR3 is CASGSDQETQYF. DNA for the CDR3: TGTGCCAGCGGGAGCGATCAAGAGACCCAGTACTTC.

Only a few counts were recorded for this clone. The chain combines TRBV10-2 with TRBJ1-2; D unclear. The CDR3 is 12 amino acids. Germline-derived CDR1 and CDR2 are WSHSY and SAAADI. V gave up 8 bases and J gave up 7 bases, with 14 bases separating them. CDR3: CASVSGRGGYTF. Here the CDR3 DNA reads TGCGCCAGCGTGAGCGGGCGTGGTGGCTACACCTTC.

In its sample, this clone was seen many times. This chain uses TRBV6-1 with TRBJ2-1; 8 bases map to TRBD1. Germline V gene data show CDR1 as MNHNS and CDR2 as SASEGT. This CDR3 contains 15 residues. V lost 6 bases to trimming and J lost 0 bases; unmatched junction nucleotides: 4. DNA for the CDR3: TGTGCCAGCAGCCAAGACAGGGGCTCCTACAATGAGCAGTTCTTC. Encoded protein: CASSQDRGSYNEQFF.

Ten or more counts support this clone. The V call is TRBV3-1, the J call TRBJ2-5; TRBD2 is a possible D gene (5 bases). Germline V CDR1 and CDR2: LGHDT, YNNKEL (reference sequence). The V and J ends lost 1 base and 6 bases respectively, with 18 bases between them. This CDR3 is built from 16 residues. The CDR3 DNA is TGTGCCAGCAGCCAAGGGCTACGCCGGGGTAAGCAGACCCAGTACTTC. Translated: CASSQGLRRGKQTQYF.

This clone was observed at least ten times. The V gene is TRBV6-4, the J gene TRBJ2-3, with 7 nucleotides matching TRBD2. Germline CDR1 and CDR2: MRHNA and SNTAGT. V trimming: 6 bases; J trimming: 4 bases; junction bases outside the gene matches: 7. The CDR3 sequence is 14 residues long. The CDR3, as DNA: TGTGCCAGCAGCCGAAATCGGGAGGCAGATACGCAGTATTTT. This translates into CASSRNREADTQYF.

The chain recombines TRBV20-1 with TRBJ2-1, with TRBD1 as a possible D gene (5 bases). The ends were cut back, 0 bases at V and 0 bases at J, with 15 bases in the middle. Germline values: CDR1 DFQATT, CDR2 SNEGSKA (reference sequence). The CDR3 is 17 amino acids. The CDR3 sequence: CSARDSKKGLSYNEQFF. The CDR3 DNA reads as TGCAGTGCTAGAGATAGCAAGAAGGGGCTCTCCTACAATGAGCAGTTCTTC.

There are many counts of this clone. The chain has TRBV18 and TRBJ2-3, with D hard to call. V was pared by 6 bases and J by 3 bases, with 16 bases between. Germline V CDR1 and CDR2: KGHSH, LQKENI. CDR3 length: 15 residues. CDR3 sequence reads: CASSPPGLGTDTQYF. CDR3 sequence (DNA): TGTGCCAGCTCGCCTCCGGGCCTGGGGACAGATACGCAGTATTTT.

Many counts were recorded for this clone. J is TRBJ2-7 and V is TRBV18; 8 nucleotides agree with TRBD1. The germline CDR1 and CDR2 sequences are KGHSH and LQKENI. There are 14 residues in the CDR3. V lost 6 bases, J lost 5 bases, and 9 bases stayed unmatched. CDR3 in DNA: TGTGCCAGCTCGCAGGACAGGGAAGTCGACGAGCAGTACTTC. This translates into CASSQDREVDEQYF.

This clone was picked up a small number of times. J is TRBJ2-3 and V is TRBV24-1; no reliable D call. The V gene's germline CDR1 is KGHDR and CDR2 SFDVKD. This CDR3 has 13 amino acids. Trimming removed 2 bases from V and 10 bases from J, with 12 bases in between. The CDR3 sequence is CATSDYNGISQYF. In DNA form, the CDR3 reads TGTGCCACCAGTGATTATAACGGCATCTCGCAGTATTTT.

This clone was found a few times. V gene TRBV12-3 or TRBV12-4 combines with J gene TRBJ1-6; 7 bases match TRBD1. Trimming cost V 6 bases and J 9 bases; bases outside gene matches: 8. CDR3 length equals 14 residues. The CDR3 coding sequence is TGTGCCAGCAGGCACGACAGGGTTATTTCACCCCTCCACTTT. Encoded protein: CASRHDRVISPLHF.

The CDR3 DNA reads TGTGCCTGTGTGACAGCTGGAAACACCATATATTTT. Translated: CACVTAGNTIYF. The V gene is TRBV30, the J gene TRBJ1-3; TRBD1 might be the D (5 bases). CDR3 length: 12 amino acids. Looked up from germline, CDR1 is GTSNPN and CDR2 is SVGIG (reference sequence). V was shortened by 6 bases and J by 2 bases, with 8 bases between the two germline ends.